This TCR beta chain was sequenced in a study of identical twins. Points from the study as a whole: Insertions were reduced in abundant cord blood beta clonotypes but not in memory repertoires. Analyses of zero insertions could, in part, be confounded by invariant MAIT and iNKT cells.

Healthy Caucasians provided all donations. This clonotype was observed a handful of times. What it binds is not known. Trimming cost V 5 bases and J 8 bases, with 15 bases left between them. Germline assignment: CDR1 MGHRA and CDR2 YSYEKL. The CDR3 totals 13 residues. TCRdb redid the calling of the 5' RACE reads with MiXCR, one entry per CDR3 protein. The data show under 450,000 distinct CDR3 sequences, with 18% seen just once and around 12% held by the top ten. This rearrangement joins TRBV4-1 to TRBJ1-1; D possibly corresponds to TRBD1 (5 bases). This sequence originates from a man aged 50 to 60 in good health. Input material: naive T cells sorted from blood. CDR3 sequence reads: CASSSRQPDEAFF. CDR3 DNA: TGCGCCAGCAGCAGCCGACAGCCGGACGAAGCTTTCTTT.